The entry that follows covers one TCR beta chain sequence. Its target is unknown. These data originate in a study of cytomegalovirus exposure and HLA in healthy donors. 13 Jbeta primers and 60 Vbeta primers were used for the PCR. TCRdb's copy holds only in-frame clones and misses some; the assay was immunoSEQ multiplex PCR. This table lists 90,000 to 150,000 clones. This CDR3 is 14 amino acids long. With 9 bases clipped from V and 5 bases from J, the junction kept 3 bases outside the gene matches. From germline, CDR1 is SNHLY and CDR2 FYNNEI. General study points: Among TCR sequences, most were rare, though some public TCRs appeared in many donors. The authors later found TCR association rates varying by HLA locus, with DRB1 most and HLA-C fewest.

Sequences were obtained from PBMCs. The chain employs TRBV2 and TRBJ2-2; 13 bases map to TRBD2. The TCR originated in a man aged 18 to 29 in good health and CMV-seronegative. In DNA form, the CDR3 reads TGTGCCAGTGGGGGACTAGCGGGAACCGGGGAGCTGTTTTTT. Amino acids: CASGGLAGTGELFF.